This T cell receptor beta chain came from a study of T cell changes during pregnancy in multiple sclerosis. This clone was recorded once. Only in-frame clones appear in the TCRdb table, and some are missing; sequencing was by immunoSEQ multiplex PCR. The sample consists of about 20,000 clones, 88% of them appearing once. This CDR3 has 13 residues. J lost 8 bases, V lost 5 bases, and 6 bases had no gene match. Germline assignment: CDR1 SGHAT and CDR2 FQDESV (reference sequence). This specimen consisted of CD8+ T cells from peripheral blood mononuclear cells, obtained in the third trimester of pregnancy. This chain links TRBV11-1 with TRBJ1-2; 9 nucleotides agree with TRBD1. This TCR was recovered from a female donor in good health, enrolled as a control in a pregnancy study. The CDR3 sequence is CASSLWTGDGYTF. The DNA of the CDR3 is TGTGCCAGCAGCCTATGGACAGGGGACGGCTACACCTTC. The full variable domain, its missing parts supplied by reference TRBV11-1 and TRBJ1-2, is EAEVAQSPRYKITEKSQAVAFWCDPISGHATLYWYRQILGQGPELLVQFQDESVVDDSQLPKDRFSAERLKGVDSTLKIQPAELGDSAMYLCASSLWTGDGYTFGSGTRLTVV.